Reported below is one TCR beta chain. The antigen is not known. Germline V CDR1 and CDR2: LNHDA, SQIVND (reference sequence). The length of the CDR3 is 16 residues. V was clipped by 1 base and J by 7 bases; unmatched bases: 8. TCRdb re-derived calls from the reads in MiXCR, one entry per CDR3 protein. The table includes about a million distinct CDR3 sequences, less than 35% detected once. The data were obtained in a study of T cell repertoires in cytomegalovirus infection. For the study at large: Public TCR beta signature analysis indicated the presence of both CMV infection and matching HLA type.

The genes are TRBV19 and TRBJ2-2, with 8 bases matching TRBD1. The sample in question was cultured CD8+ T cells from PBMCs, obtained from culture after CMV antigen stimulation. The clonotype was recovered from a human donor in good health (CMV status not recorded). Some clones in this sample may be carry-over from other donors' samples. The chain's CDR3 is CASSIVDRGAGGELFF. The CDR3 coding sequence is TGTGCCAGTAGTATAGTAGACAGGGGCGCTGGCGGGGAGCTGTTTTTT.